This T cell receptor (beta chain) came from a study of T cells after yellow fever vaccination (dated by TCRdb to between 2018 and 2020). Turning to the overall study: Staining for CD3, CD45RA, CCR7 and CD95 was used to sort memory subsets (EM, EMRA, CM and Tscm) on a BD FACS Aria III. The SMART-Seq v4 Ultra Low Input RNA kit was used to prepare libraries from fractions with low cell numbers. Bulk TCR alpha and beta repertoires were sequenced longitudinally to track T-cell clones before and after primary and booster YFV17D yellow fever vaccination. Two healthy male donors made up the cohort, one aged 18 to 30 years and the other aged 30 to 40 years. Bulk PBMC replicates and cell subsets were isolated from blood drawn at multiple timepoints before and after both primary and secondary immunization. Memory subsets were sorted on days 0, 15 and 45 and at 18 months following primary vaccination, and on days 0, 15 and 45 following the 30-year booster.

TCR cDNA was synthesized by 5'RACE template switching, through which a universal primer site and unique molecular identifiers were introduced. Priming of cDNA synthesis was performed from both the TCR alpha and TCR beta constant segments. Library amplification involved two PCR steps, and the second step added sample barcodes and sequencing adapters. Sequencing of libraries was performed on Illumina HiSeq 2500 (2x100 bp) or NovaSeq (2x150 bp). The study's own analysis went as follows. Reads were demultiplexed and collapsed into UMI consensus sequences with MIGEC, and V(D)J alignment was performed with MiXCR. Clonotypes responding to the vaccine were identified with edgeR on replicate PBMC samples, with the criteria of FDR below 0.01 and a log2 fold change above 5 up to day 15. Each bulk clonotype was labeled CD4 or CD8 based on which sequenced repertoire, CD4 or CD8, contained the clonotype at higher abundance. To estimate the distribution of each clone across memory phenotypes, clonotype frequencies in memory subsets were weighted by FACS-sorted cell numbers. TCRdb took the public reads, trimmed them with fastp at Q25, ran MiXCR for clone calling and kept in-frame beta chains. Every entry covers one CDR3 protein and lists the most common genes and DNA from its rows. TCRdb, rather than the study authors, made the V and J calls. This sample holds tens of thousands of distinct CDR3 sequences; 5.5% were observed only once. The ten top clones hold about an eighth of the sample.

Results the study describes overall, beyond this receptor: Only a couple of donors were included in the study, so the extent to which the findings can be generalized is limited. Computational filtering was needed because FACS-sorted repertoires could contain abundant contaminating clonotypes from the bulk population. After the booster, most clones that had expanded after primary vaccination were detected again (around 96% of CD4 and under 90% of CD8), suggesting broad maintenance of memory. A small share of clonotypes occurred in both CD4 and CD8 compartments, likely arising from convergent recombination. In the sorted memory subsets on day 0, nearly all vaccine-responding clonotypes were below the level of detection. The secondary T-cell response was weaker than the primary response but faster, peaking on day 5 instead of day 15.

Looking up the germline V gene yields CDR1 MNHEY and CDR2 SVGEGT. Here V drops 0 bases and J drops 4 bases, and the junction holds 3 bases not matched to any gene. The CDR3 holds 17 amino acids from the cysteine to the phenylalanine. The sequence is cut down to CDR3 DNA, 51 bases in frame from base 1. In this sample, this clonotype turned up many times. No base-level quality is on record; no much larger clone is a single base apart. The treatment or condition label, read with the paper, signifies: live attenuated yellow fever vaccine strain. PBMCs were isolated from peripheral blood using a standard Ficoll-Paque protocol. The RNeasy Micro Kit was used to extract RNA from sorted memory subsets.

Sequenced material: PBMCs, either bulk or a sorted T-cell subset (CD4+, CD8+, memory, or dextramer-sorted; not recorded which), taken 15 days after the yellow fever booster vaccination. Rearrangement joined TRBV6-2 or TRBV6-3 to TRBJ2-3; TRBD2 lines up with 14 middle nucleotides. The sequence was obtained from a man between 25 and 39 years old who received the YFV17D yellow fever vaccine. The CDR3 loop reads CASSYSRTSGRSDTQYF. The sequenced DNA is TGTGCCAGCAGTTACTCGAGGACTAGCGGGAGGTCAGATACGCAGTATTTT.